One and the same sample provided the 25 T cell receptor beta chains below, sequenced in a study of cytomegalovirus exposure and HLA in healthy donors. Clones were sequenced by immunoSEQ multiplex PCR, and TCRdb holds only the in-frame ones, with some missing. The table records about 72,000 clones, 90% to 95% of them present only once. Sequenced: PBMCs. Source of these receptors: a woman aged 18 to 35 in good health and CMV-seronegative.

V and J are TRBV6-6 and TRBJ2-1; 7 nucleotides align to TRBD1. The CDR3 extends over 14 amino acids. The germline CDR1 and CDR2 sequences are MNHNY and SVGAGI (reference sequence). V gave up 5 bases and J gave up 6 bases; unmatched junction bases: 7. For the CDR3, the DNA is TGTGCCAGCAGTCAAGACAGGGTCGGCAATGAGCAGTTCTTC. It translates to CASSQDRVGNEQFF.

The V gene is TRBV7-8, the J gene TRBJ2-6; 15 bases match TRBD2. The CDR3 contains 20 residues. The ends lost 2 bases at V and 2 bases at J; junction bases unmatched: 7. Germline CDR1 reads SGHVS; CDR2 reads FQNEAQ. CDR3 nucleotide sequence: TGTGCCAGCAGCTTATCCGGGACTAGCGGGGGGCGGGCTGGGGCCAACGTCCTGACTTTC. This sequence encodes CASSLSGTSGGRAGANVLTF.

The CDR3 sequence: CASSPAGLNQPQHF. The CDR3 nucleotides are TGTGCCAGCAGTCCGGCAGGTCTCAATCAGCCCCAGCATTTT. The V call is TRBV6-1, the J call TRBJ1-5; D is ambiguous. This CDR3 comprises 14 residues. CDR1 MNHNS and CDR2 SASEGT come from the germline V gene. With 5 bases removed from V and 3 bases from J, the gap between germline ends came to 11 bases.

This chain connects TRBV4-1 to TRBJ1-2; TRBD1 aligns across 9 bases. The CDR3 loop spans 15 amino acids. With V trimmed by 6 bases and J by 3 bases, 8 bases remained unmatched. The germline gives CDR1 MGHRA, CDR2 YSYEKL. CDR3 bases: TGCGCCAGCAGAACTCCGGGACAGGGTGACTATGGCTACACCTTC. It codes for CASRTPGQGDYGYTF.

This clone was counted a few times. The CDR3 loop is CASSPREANTEAFF. CDR3 nucleotides: TGTGCCAGTAGTCCCAGGGAGGCGAACACTGAAGCTTTCTTT. This rearrangement joins TRBV19 to TRBJ1-1; D possibly corresponds to TRBD1 (5 bases). From germline, CDR1 is LNHDA and CDR2 SQIVND (reference sequence). Trimming stripped 5 bases from V and 1 base from J, with 11 bases between. CDR3 length: 14 residues.

DNA for the CDR3: TGTGCCAGCAGTTACAGGACAGTCCCCTATGGCTACACCTTC. As protein: CASSYRTVPYGYTF. The chain carries TRBV6-5 and TRBJ1-2; D is perhaps TRBD1 (6 bases). Germline assignment: CDR1 MNHEY and CDR2 SVGAGI. Trimming shortened V by 2 bases and J by 4 bases, and 11 bases separated the two germline ends. CDR3 length: 14 residues.

The rearrangement joins TRBV28 to TRBJ2-7; D unclear. Trimming took 3 bases from V and 4 from J, leaving 4 bases between them. The CDR3 has 11 amino acids. CDR1 and CDR2 (germline): MDHEN, SYDVKM. CDR3 loop: CASSFQYEQYF. In DNA form, the CDR3 reads TGTGCCAGCAGTTTTCAATACGAGCAGTACTTC.

The chain uses TRBV27 and TRBJ1-1; TRBD1 agrees at 8 bases. CDR3 size: 14 residues. The germline CDR1 and CDR2 sequences are MNHEY and SMNVEV (reference sequence). J gave up 4 bases and V 5 bases, and 6 bases lay outside the gene matches. CDR3 bases: TGTGCCAGCAGTATAAACAGGGGGTTCACTGAAGCTTTCTTT. Protein sequence: CASSINRGFTEAFF.

The gene calls are TRBV6-4 and TRBJ2-1, with 8 bases matching TRBD2. The CDR3 totals 16 residues. Unmatched junction bases numbered 15, after V lost 6 bases and J lost 8 bases. Germline CDR1 reads MRHNA; CDR2 reads SNTAGT. CDR3 coding DNA: TGTGCCAGCAGAAGAGCGGCGGGGGGATCCTATCATGAGCAGTTCTTC. This translates into CASRRAAGGSYHEQFF.

The gene calls are TRBV7-9 and TRBJ2-7; the match to TRBD1 covers 7 bases. The CDR3 has 15 amino acids. Germline V CDR1 and CDR2: SEHNR, FQNEAQ (reference sequence). V gave up 4 bases and J gave up 1 base; unmatched junction bases: 7. The chain's CDR3 is CASSSRDRISYEQYF. In DNA form, the CDR3 reads TGTGCCAGCAGCTCCCGGGACAGAATATCCTACGAGCAGTACTTC.

This chain joins TRBV9 and TRBJ2-7; TRBD2 is a possible D gene (5 bases). The CDR3 spans 14 residues. The germline V gene has CDR1 SGDLS and CDR2 YYNGEE. V was trimmed by 0 bases and J by 7 bases, leaving 14 bases between them. Written as DNA, the CDR3 is TGTGCCAGCAGCGTAGTGGGCACGGGAATTGAGCAGTACTTC. Its protein is CASSVVGTGIEQYF.

This chain joins TRBV4-1 and TRBJ1-3; 8 nucleotides agree with TRBD1. CDR3 length: 16 residues. Germline lookup yields CDR1 MGHRA and CDR2 YSYEKL. Trimming took 1 base from V and 2 from J; bases not matched to a gene: 4. The CDR3: CASSQGPTGAGNTIYF. In DNA, the CDR3 is TGCGCCAGCAGCCAAGGTCCGACAGGGGCTGGAAACACCATATATTTT.

This chain joins TRBV25-1 and TRBJ1-2; a weak D match, TRBD1 (5 bases). The germline V and J ends were trimmed by 4 bases and 0 bases, with 12 bases remaining between them. This CDR3 spans 15 amino acids. Germline V gives CDR1 MGHDK, CDR2 SYGVNS. The CDR3 here is CASSVGVLSNYGYTF. The CDR3 region has the DNA TGTGCCAGCAGTGTAGGGGTCTTGTCTAACTATGGCTACACCTTC.

The CDR3 DNA reads TGTGCCAGCAGTTTACAAGGGGAACAGTATCAGCCCCAGCATTTT. Its protein product is CASSLQGEQYQPQHF. The chain joins TRBV27 to TRBJ1-5; possible D gene TRBD1, 5 bases. Per the germline V gene, CDR1 is MNHEY and CDR2 is SMNVEV (reference sequence). CDR3 length: 15 residues. Trimming stripped 2 bases from V and 5 bases from J, with 13 bases between.

The chain employs TRBV5-6 and TRBJ1-2; 9 bases fit TRBD1. The length of the CDR3 is 14 residues. J gave up 5 bases and V 1 base, and 3 bases lay outside the gene matches. Germline CDR1 is SGHDT and CDR2 is YYEEEE. CDR3 amino acids: CASSLLGQGYGYTF. The CDR3 nucleotides are TGTGCCAGCAGCTTGCTTGGACAGGGGTATGGCTACACCTTC.

The rearrangement links TRBV6-5 to TRBJ2-5, with 8 bases lining up with TRBD2. The CDR3 is 15 amino acids. With V trimmed by 5 bases and J by 4 bases, 9 bases remained unmatched. Germline CDR1 reads MNHEY; CDR2 reads SVGAGI. For the CDR3, the DNA is TGTGCCAGCAGTCGTGTCCGGGGGGGGGTAGAGACCCAGTACTTC. This sequence encodes CASSRVRGGVETQYF.

The genes are TRBV19 and TRBJ2-7, with 10 bases identical to TRBD2. CDR3 length: 14 residues. The V gene's germline CDR1 is LNHDA and CDR2 SQIVND (reference sequence). V was pared by 5 bases and J by 5 bases, with 6 bases of the junction left unmatched. The CDR3 spells CASSPGLAANEQYF. CDR3 nucleotide sequence: TGTGCCAGTAGTCCAGGACTAGCGGCTAACGAGCAGTACTTC.

CDR3 protein: CASTGRGRNYGYTF. The CDR3 DNA is TGTGCCAGCACCGGGAGGGGCAGAAACTATGGCTACACCTTC. The chain combines TRBV9 with TRBJ1-2; D perhaps matches TRBD1 (5 bases). The CDR3 is 14 amino acids. V lost 6 bases, J lost 2 bases, and 14 bases lay in between. In germline, CDR1 is SGDLS, CDR2 YYNGEE.

The gene calls are TRBV7-9 and TRBJ2-3; no clear D. Germline-derived CDR1 and CDR2 are SEHNR and FQNEAQ (reference sequence). Between the trimmed V and J ends, which lost 4 bases and 2 bases, there was a span of 10 bases. This CDR3 region has 14 residues. CDR3 in amino acids: CASSSRLLTDTQYF. For the CDR3, the DNA is TGTGCCAGCAGCTCCAGGCTACTCACAGATACGCAGTATTTT.

V and J are TRBV7-9 and TRBJ1-1; D is undetermined. V was clipped by 6 bases and J by 1 base, with 15 bases between them. CDR1 is SEHNR and CDR2 is FQNEAQ in the germline V gene (reference sequence). The CDR3 spans 15 residues. The CDR3 reads CASSYHEGENTEAFF. The CDR3 DNA is TGTGCCAGCAGTTATCACGAAGGAGAGAACACTGAAGCTTTCTTT. Filled out from reference TRBV7-9 and TRBJ1-1, the complete variable domain reads DTGVSQNPRHKITKRGQNVTFRCDPISEHNRLYWYRQTLGQGPEFLTYFQNEAQLEKSRLLSDRFSAERPKGSFSTLEIQRTEQGDSAMYLCASSYHEGENTEAFFGQGTRLTVV.

The chain couples TRBV27 to TRBJ1-2; TRBD1 aligns across 7 bases. The J segment lost 6 bases and the V segment lost 1 base, leaving 8 bases of the junction unmatched. Germline values: CDR1 MNHEY, CDR2 SMNVEV (reference sequence). CDR3 length: 15 residues. Here the CDR3 reads CASSLWAGGKDGYTF. CDR3 in DNA: TGTGCCAGCAGTTTATGGGCAGGGGGTAAAGATGGCTACACCTTC.

J is TRBJ2-7 and V is TRBV5-1, with a possible D match to TRBD2 (6 bases). This CDR3 comprises 14 residues. The germline V gene has CDR1 SGHRS and CDR2 YFSETQ. With 0 bases removed from V and 3 bases from J, the gap between germline ends came to 10 bases. CDR3 in DNA: TGCGCCAGCAGCTTGGAGGGACTGATCTACGAGCAGTACTTC. It codes for CASSLEGLIYEQYF.

V and J are TRBV7-2 and TRBJ1-2; 8 positions match TRBD1. This CDR3 region has 15 residues. V was clipped by 0 bases and J by 3 bases; unmatched bases: 3. CDR1 is SGHTA and CDR2 is FQGNSA in the germline V gene. The CDR3, as DNA: TGTGCCAGCAGCTTAGCGGCGGACAGGGACTATGGCTACACCTTC. Its translation is CASSLAADRDYGYTF.

V gene TRBV7-2 combines with J gene TRBJ2-7, with TRBD2 matching 10 bases. In germline, CDR1 is SGHTA, CDR2 FQGNSA. The CDR3 sequence is 17 residues long. The V and J ends lost 5 bases and 1 base, in that order; junction bases with no gene match: 11. The CDR3 spells CASSQQSGGVPSYEQYF. CDR3 coding DNA: TGTGCCAGCAGCCAGCAGAGCGGGGGGGTACCTTCCTACGAGCAGTACTTC.

The V gene is TRBV7-2, the J gene TRBJ1-2; D is perhaps TRBD1 (6 bases). V was clipped by 2 bases and J by 4 bases, with 14 bases between them. This CDR3 has 15 residues. Germline values: CDR1 SGHTA, CDR2 FQGNSA. The chain's CDR3 is CASSLTGLRVYGYTF. The CDR3 bases are TGTGCCAGCAGCTTAACAGGGCTCCGGGTCTATGGCTACACCTTC.